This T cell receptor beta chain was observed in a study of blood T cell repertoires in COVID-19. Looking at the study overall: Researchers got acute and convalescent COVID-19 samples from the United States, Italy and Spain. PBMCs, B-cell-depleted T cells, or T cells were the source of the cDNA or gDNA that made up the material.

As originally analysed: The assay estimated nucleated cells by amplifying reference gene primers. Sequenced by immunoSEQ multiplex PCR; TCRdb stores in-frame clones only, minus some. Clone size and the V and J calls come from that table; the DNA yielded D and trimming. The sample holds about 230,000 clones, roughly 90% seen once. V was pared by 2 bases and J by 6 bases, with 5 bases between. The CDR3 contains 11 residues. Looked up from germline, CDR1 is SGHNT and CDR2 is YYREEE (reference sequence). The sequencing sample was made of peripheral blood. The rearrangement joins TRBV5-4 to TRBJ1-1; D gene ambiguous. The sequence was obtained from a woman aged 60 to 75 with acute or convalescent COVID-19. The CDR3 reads CASSLRSEAFF. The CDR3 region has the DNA TGTGCCAGCAGCTTACGGTCTGAAGCTTTCTTT.